This T cell receptor (beta chain) was identified during a study of blood T cell repertoires in COVID-19 (dated by TCRdb to 2018 to 2021). For the wider study: Samples from collaborators originated in the United States, Italy and Spain and spanned both the acute and convalescent phases of COVID-19. The material from the prospective study consisted of cDNA or gDNA derived from T cells, B-cell-depleted T cells, or PBMCs. The dataset comprised deeply sampled blood TCRbeta repertoires from subjects exposed to, actively infected with, or recovered from COVID-19. A freely available public database, intended as a resource for researchers studying the immune response to SARS-CoV-2, is where the repertoires were released. The samples were drawn from the first 160 participants of the ongoing ImmuneRACE study and from 1,254 subjects provided by 6 global collaborators. Sample metadata almost always included a de-identified subject ID, COVID-19 status, age in years and sex. Where available, HLA class I and class II types were obtained from metadata supplied by the sample provider rather than from assay-based typing. Broad study findings and their caveats: How much clinical and demographic metadata was included differed by source and by participant, and the metadata was provided uncurated.

TCRbeta CDR3 regions were amplified from genomic DNA by means of the immunoSEQ Assay, a bias-controlled multiplex PCR. Processing in the source paper ran as follows. The number of nucleated cells in each sample was estimated by amplification of reference gene primers within the assay. Sequence reads were collapsed and filtered to measure the absolute abundance of every unique TCRbeta CDR3 rearrangement. For each sample, productive Simpson clonality was calculated as the square root of Simpson's diversity index across productive rearrangements. This immuneACCESS table, as held by TCRdb, lists in-frame sequences with V and J called but not all clones. Of the missing ones, under half trace to an unresolved V gene in checked studies; the others have no known cause. That table is the source of V, J and clone size, and D and trimming were worked out from the DNA. The sample table holds hundreds of thousands of clones, of which roughly 80% were seen once. The ten largest clones add up to roughly 4% of the sample.

Details on this clone: Its antigen remains undetermined. No qualities accompany the bases; no much larger clone lies one base away.

The CDR3 measures 14 amino acids from cysteine to phenylalanine. Only the CDR3 portion is preserved as DNA: 42 bases, with reading frame beginning at the first base. CDR1 and CDR2 are read off the germline V gene as KGHSH and LQKENI. The V and J ends are trimmed by 2 bases and 6 bases, leaving 11 bases between them. Participants in the prospective study were aged 18 to 89 years, lived in some 24 United States geographic areas, and enrolled through a virtual design. In the prospective study, cohorts were assigned on the basis of participant-reported clinical history obtained from a screening survey and a study questionnaire. Each participant in the prospective study had whole blood, serum and a nasopharyngeal or oropharyngeal swab collected by mobile phlebotomists. Additional blood draws and questionnaires over an approximately two-month period could optionally be provided by prospective study participants. Prospective study blood samples were shipped either frozen or at room temperature before DNA extraction.

The rearrangement combines TRBV18 with TRBJ1-5; too little of a D gene remains to name it. What was sequenced was PBMCs or T cells enriched from blood (not recorded which). The TCR sequence derives from a man aged 25 to 40 with acute COVID-19. The CDR3 region has the sequence CASSPTGEGQPQHF. The nucleotides are TGTGCCAGCTCACCAACCGGGGAAGGTCAGCCCCAGCATTTT.